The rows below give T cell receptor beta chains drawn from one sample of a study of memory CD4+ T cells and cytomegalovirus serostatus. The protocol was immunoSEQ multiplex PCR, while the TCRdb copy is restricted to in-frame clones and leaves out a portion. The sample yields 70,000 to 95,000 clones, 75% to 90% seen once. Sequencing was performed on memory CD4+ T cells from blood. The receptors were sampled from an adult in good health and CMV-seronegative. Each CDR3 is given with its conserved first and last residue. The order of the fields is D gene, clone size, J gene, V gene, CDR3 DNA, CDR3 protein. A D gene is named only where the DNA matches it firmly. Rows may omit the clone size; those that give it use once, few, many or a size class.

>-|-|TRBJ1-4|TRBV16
TGTGCCAGCAGCCCTAGGGGAAGGGCAACTAATGAAAAACTGTTTTTT
CASSPRGRATNEKLFF
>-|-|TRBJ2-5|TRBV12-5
TGTGCTAGTGGTTTGGATCAGGGGTACCAAGAGACCCAGTACTTC
CASGLDQGYQETQYF
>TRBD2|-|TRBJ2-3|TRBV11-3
TGTGCCAGCAGCTCCCCTAGCGGGGGGCTCTCCACAGATACGCAGTATTTT
CASSSPSGGLSTDTQYF
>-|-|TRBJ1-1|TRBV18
TGTGCCAGCTCACCAGAGGGTCGGTCTGAAGCTTTCTTT
CASSPEGRSEAFF
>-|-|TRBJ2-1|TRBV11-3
TGTGCCAGCAGCTTAGATAGGGCCAGGGACGAGCAGTTCTTC
CASSLDRARDEQFF
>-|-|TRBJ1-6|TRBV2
TGTGCCAGCAGTGAGGGACATTTTCGGGATTCACCCCTCCACTTT
CASSEGHFRDSPLHF
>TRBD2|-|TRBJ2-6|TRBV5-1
TGCGCCAGCAGCTTGGCTGCGGGGGGAGATGGGGCCAACGTCCTGACTTTC
CASSLAAGGDGANVLTF
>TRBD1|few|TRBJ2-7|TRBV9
TGTGCCAGCCGTCCCGGGACAGGGAGTGGGCCCTACGAGCAGTACTTC
CASRPGTGSGPYEQYF
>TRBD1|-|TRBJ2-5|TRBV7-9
TGTGCCAGCAGGTTGGGACAGAACCAAGAGACCCAGTACTTC
CASRLGQNQETQYF
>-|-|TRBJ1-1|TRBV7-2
TGTGCCAGCAGCCTATCCACAGGGATTTATGAAGCTTTCTTT
CASSLSTGIYEAFF
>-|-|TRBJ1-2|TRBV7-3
TGTGCCAGCAGCTTAGGGCCCCGCTATGGCTACACCTTC
CASSLGPRYGYTF
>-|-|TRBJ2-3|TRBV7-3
TGTGCCAGCAGGGGATTGACTAGCACAGATACGCAGTATTTT
CASRGLTSTDTQYF
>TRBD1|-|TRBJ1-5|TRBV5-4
TGTGCCAGCAGCCGAGACAGGGATCAGCCCCAGCATTTT
CASSRDRDQPQHF
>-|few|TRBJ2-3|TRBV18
TGTGCCAGCGCAGGGGGGGGCCTTAGCACAGATACGCAGTATTTT
CASAGGGLSTDTQYF
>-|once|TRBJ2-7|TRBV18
TGTGCCAGCTCACCTGCTTCGGGGGTTGGTACCTACGAGCAGTACTTC
CASSPASGVGTYEQYF
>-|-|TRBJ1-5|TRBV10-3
TGTGCCAGCCCTTTAGGGGGCAATCAGCCCCAGCATTTT
CASPLGGNQPQHF
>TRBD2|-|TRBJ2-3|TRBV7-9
TGTGCCAGCCAGGCTAGCGGGGCAGATACGCAGTATTTT
CASQASGADTQYF
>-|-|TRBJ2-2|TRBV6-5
TGTGCCAGCAGTAGAGGGAGACCCGGGGAGCTGTTTTTT
CASSRGRPGELFF
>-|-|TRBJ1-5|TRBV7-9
TGTGCCAGCAGCTTAGCGGCTCGTTGGGGGGGCGTCGATCAGCCCCAGCATTTT
CASSLAARWGGVDQPQHF
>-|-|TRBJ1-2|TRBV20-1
TGCAGTGTAGGGGGGAACTATGGCTACACCTTC
CSVGGNYGYTF
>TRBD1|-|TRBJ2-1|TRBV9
TGTGCCAGCAGCGTGACAGGGGGGTTCAATGAGCAGTTCTTC
CASSVTGGFNEQFF
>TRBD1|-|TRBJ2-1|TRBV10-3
TGTGCCATCACCCCACAGGGGGGTGGCAATGAGCAGTTCTTC
CAITPQGGGNEQFF
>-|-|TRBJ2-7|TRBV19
TGTGCCAGTAGGCGCTACGGGGCAGCCTACGAGCAGTACTTC
CASRRYGAAYEQYF
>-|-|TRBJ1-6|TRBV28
TGTGCCAGCAGTCATCAAATGATGGCTAGCTCCTATAATTCACCCCTCCACTTT
CASSHQMMASSYNSPLHF
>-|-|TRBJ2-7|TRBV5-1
TGCGCCAGCAGCTTGGCGGCAGGGGGGACCTACGAGCAGTACTTC
CASSLAAGGTYEQYF
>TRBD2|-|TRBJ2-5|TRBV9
TGTGCCAGCAGCGTAGGGACTAGCGGACAAGAGACCCAGTACTTC
CASSVGTSGQETQYF
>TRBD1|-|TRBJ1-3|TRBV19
TGTGCCAGTACCCCGGGACAGTCTAGTGGAAACACCATATATTTT
CASTPGQSSGNTIYF
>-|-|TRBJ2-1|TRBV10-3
TGTGCCATCAGTGATATTCTCGGGACCACTCCCCTAAAGGAGCAGTTCTTC
CAISDILGTTPLKEQFF
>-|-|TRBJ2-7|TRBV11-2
TGTGCCAGCAGCCAAGCCGGGTTTGATAAGCAGTACTTC
CASSQAGFDKQYF
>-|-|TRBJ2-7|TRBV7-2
TGTGCCAGCAGCTTACAACTACGGGATAGGGACTACGAGCAGTACTTC
CASSLQLRDRDYEQYF
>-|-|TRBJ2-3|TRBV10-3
TGTGCCATCAGTGTACGACAGGGAGGTCGGGGTGGAATTACAGATACGCAGTATTTT
CAISVRQGGRGGITDTQYF